A single TCR beta chain is shown here with its context. The antigen is undetermined. V gave up 4 bases and J gave up 3 bases, with 13 bases separating them. The germline V gene has CDR1 LGHNA and CDR2 YNFKEQ. This CDR3 has 15 residues. This sample was taken from a study of post-analysis software for immune sequencing data. Background on the study: Some patients lacked subtype; others had relapsing-remitting, secondary progressive or progressive-relapsing disease.

Study-level results: Compared with controls, patients had more of about five TRBV segments, including TRBV5-6, TRBV5-1 and TRBV20-1. Samples made in the same batch grouped tightly together by F measure.

TCR beta cDNA libraries included unique molecular identifiers. The yield from around 1 to 10 million T cells was 500,000 or so cDNA molecules in total. TCRdb reprocessed the PCR reads via MiXCR and lists one record per CDR3 protein. The sample lists roughly 600,000 distinct CDR3 sequences; about 44% were seen once. The V call is TRBV4-2, the J call TRBJ1-5; possibly TRBD1 for D (5 bases). The sample taken for sequencing was blood. The receptor was derived from a girl aged 5-17 years with multiple sclerosis. CDR3 loop: CASSPYEQDNQPQHF. Written as DNA, the CDR3 is TGTGCCAGCAGCCCCTATGAACAGGACAATCAGCCCCAGCATTTT.